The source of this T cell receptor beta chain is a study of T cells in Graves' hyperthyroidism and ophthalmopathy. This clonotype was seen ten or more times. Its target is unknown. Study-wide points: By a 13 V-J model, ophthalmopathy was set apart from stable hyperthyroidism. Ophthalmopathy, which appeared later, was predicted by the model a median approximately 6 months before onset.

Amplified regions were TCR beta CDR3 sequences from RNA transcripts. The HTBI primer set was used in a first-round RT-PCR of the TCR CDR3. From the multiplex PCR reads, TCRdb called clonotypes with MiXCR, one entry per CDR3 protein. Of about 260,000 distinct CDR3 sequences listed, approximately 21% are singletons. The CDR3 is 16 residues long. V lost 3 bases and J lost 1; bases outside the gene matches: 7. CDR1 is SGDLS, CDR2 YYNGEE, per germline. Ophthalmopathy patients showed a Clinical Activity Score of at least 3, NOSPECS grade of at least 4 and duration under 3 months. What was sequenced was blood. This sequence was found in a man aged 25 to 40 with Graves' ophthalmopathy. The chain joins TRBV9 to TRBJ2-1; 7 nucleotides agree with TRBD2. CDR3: CASSGLAAKSYNEQFF. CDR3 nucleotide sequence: TGTGCCAGCAGCGGGCTAGCGGCTAAGTCCTACAATGAGCAGTTCTTC. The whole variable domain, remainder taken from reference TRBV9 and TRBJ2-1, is DSGVTQTPKHLITATGQRVTLRCSPRSGDLSVYWYQQSLDQGLQFLIQYYNGEERAKGNILERFSAQQFPDLHSELNLSSLELGDSALYFCASSGLAAKSYNEQFFGPGTRLTVL.